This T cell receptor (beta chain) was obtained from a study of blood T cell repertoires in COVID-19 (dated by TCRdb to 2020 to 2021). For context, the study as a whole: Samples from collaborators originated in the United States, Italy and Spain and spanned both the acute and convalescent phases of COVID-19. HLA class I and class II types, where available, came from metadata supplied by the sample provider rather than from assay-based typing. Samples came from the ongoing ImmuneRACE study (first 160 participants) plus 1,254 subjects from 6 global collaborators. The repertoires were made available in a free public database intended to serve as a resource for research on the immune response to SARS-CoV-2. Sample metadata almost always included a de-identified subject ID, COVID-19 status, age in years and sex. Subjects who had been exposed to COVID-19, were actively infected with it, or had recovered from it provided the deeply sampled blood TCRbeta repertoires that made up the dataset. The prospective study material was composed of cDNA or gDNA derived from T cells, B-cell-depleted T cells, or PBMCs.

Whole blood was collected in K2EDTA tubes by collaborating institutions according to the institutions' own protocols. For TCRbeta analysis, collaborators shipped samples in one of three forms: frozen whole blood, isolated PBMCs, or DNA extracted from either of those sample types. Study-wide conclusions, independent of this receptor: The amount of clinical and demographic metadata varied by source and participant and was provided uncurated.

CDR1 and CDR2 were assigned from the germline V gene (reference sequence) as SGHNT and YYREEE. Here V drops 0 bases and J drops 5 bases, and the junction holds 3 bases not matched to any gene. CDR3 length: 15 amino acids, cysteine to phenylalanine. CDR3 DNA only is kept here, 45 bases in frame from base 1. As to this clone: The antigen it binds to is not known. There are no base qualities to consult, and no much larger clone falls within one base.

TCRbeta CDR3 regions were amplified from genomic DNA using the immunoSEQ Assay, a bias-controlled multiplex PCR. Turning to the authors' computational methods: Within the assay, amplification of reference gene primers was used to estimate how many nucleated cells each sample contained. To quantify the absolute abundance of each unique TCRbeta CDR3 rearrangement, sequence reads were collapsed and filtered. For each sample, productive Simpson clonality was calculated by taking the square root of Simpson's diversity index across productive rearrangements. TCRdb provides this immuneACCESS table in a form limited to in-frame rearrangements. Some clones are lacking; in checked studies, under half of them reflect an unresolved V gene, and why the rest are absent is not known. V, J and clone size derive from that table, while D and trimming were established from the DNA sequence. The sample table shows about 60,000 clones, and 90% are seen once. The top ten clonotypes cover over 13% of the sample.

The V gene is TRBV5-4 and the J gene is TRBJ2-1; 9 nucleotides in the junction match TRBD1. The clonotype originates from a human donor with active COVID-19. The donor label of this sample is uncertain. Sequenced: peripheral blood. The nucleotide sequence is TGTGCCAGCAGCTTGGTGACAGGGGGGAACAATGAGCAGTTCTTC. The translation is CASSLVTGGNNEQFF.